What follows is one T cell receptor beta chain and its context. The CDR3 contains 15 residues. The germline V gene has CDR1 MNHEY and CDR2 SMNVEV (reference sequence). Trimming removed 5 bases at V and 5 bases at J, with 18 bases between. The data belong to a study of blood T cell repertoires in COVID-19. Study-wide background: The samples span acute and convalescent COVID-19 from the United States, Italy and Spain.

In the authors' methods: Nucleated cell number was recorded as an estimate derived from reference gene primer amplification. Here immunoSEQ multiplex PCR was the method, and the copy in TCRdb shows in-frame clones only, minus some. The V and J calls and clone size were taken over from that table, and D and trimming were inferred from the DNA. Among more than 95,000 clones, less than 90% were seen once, and the ten largest hold 7.9%. The J gene is TRBJ1-1, the V gene TRBV27; D possibly corresponds to TRBD1 (6 bases). The sequence came from a man in his sixties or seventies who had recovered from COVID-19. Sequencing was carried out using peripheral blood. CDR3 protein: CASSPSPKTGTEAFF. The CDR3 coding sequence is TGTGCCAGCAGTCCGTCCCCCAAAACAGGGACTGAAGCTTTCTTT.